This is a list of T cell receptor beta chains from one sample in a study of CD8 T cells in ankylosing spondylitis. MiXCR was run by TCRdb on the 5' RACE reads, yielding one entry per CDR3 protein. Of some 90,000 distinct CDR3 sequences listed, 27% are singletons. The specimen sequenced was blood, either unsorted or a sorted T cell fraction (not recorded which). The receptors derive from a male donor with ankylosing spondylitis or in good health (not recorded which). Each CDR3 is given with its conserved first and last residue. The order of the fields is V gene, D gene, J gene, clone size, CDR3 protein, CDR3 DNA. A D gene is named only where the DNA matches it firmly. Clone size appears in some rows only: once, few, many, or a class for an expanded clone.

>TRBV28|-|TRBJ1-5|-
CASRETGNQPQHF
TGTGCCAGCAGGGAGACAGGCAATCAGCCCCAGCATTTT
>TRBV7-3|-|TRBJ2-1|few
CASSGTEGHNEQFF
TGTGCCAGCAGCGGGACTGAGGGGCACAATGAGCAGTTCTTC
>TRBV5-1|TRBD1|TRBJ2-3|once
CASSLEGQTTDTQYF
TGCGCCAGCAGCTTGGAGGGACAGACCACAGATACGCAGTATTTT
>TRBV6-1|TRBD1|TRBJ1-5|-
CASRGSGGHQPQHF
TGTGCCAGCAGGGGATCAGGGGGTCATCAGCCCCAGCATTTT
>TRBV5-1|-|TRBJ1-2|-
CASSSPNDAGYNF
TGCGCCAGCAGCTCCCCCAATGACGCAGGATACAACTTC
>TRBV7-2|-|TRBJ1-5|many
CASSLVQGNQPQHF
TGTGCCAGCAGCTTAGTTCAGGGCAATCAGCCCCAGCATTTT
>TRBV7-3|-|TRBJ1-6|few
CASSFGLNSPLHF
TGTGCCAGCAGCTTCGGGCTTAATTCACCCCTCCACTTT
>TRBV10-3|-|TRBJ2-2|-
CAISELTAGELFF
TGTGCCATCAGTGAGCTGACTGCCGGGGAGCTGTTTTTT
>TRBV5-5|TRBD1|TRBJ1-5|few
CASSFGTGGRGNQPQHF
TGTGCCAGCAGCTTTGGGACAGGGGGCCGGGGCAATCAGCCCCAGCATTTT
>TRBV7-3|-|TRBJ1-6|-
CASSLTGRNSPLHF
TGTGCCAGCAGCTTAACTGGGAGGAATTCACCCCTCCACTTT
>TRBV5-1|-|TRBJ2-7|-
CASSAGRGYEQYF
TGCGCCAGCAGCGCAGGCCGGGGCTACGAGCAGTACTTC
>TRBV5-1|-|TRBJ1-1|few
CASSSYRNFNTEAFF
TGCGCCAGCAGCTCGTACAGGAATTTCAACACTGAAGCTTTCTTT
>TRBV29-1|-|TRBJ2-7|few
CSVARTGSYEQYF
TGCAGCGTTGCTAGGACTGGGTCCTACGAGCAGTACTTC
>TRBV5-1|-|TRBJ2-7|few
CASSPSLSRSSYEQYF
TGCGCCAGCAGCCCGAGTCTTAGCAGAAGCTCCTACGAGCAGTACTTC
>TRBV24-1|TRBD2|TRBJ2-1|-
CATSDSGLAGGNEQFF
TGTGCCACCAGTGATTCGGGACTAGCGGGAGGCAATGAGCAGTTCTTC
>TRBV7-9|TRBD1|TRBJ2-7|-
CASSLVGQRRLEQYF
TGTGCCAGCAGCTTAGTGGGACAGAGACGCCTCGAGCAGTACTTC
>TRBV3-1|TRBD1|TRBJ2-3|-
CASSRDGQVASTDTQYF
TGTGCCAGCAGCCGAGACGGACAGGTGGCTAGCACAGATACGCAGTATTTT
>TRBV5-1|-|TRBJ1-5|-
CASSIDTNQPQHF
TGCGCCAGCAGCATAGACACCAATCAGCCCCAGCATTTT
>TRBV12-3/TRBV12-4|-|TRBJ2-7|few
CASSLRGEQYF
TGTGCCAGCAGTTTACGGGGCGAGCAGTACTTC
>TRBV5-6|-|TRBJ2-5|few
CASSLELQKETQYF
TGTGCCAGCAGCTTGGAGCTCCAGAAAGAGACCCAGTACTTC
>TRBV12-3/TRBV12-4|-|TRBJ1-5|many
CASSSGQPQHF
TGTGCCAGCAGTTCCGGTCAGCCCCAGCATTTT
>TRBV5-6|-|TRBJ1-1|few
CASMPDSNTEAFF
TGTGCCAGCATGCCCGACAGCAACACTGAAGCTTTCTTT
>TRBV12-3/TRBV12-4|-|TRBJ1-5|-
CASSLRTVGNQPQHF
TGTGCCAGCAGTTTAAGGACAGTCGGCAATCAGCCCCAGCATTTT
>TRBV20-1|TRBD1|TRBJ1-1|-
CSAESPGQGDTEAFF
TGCAGTGCTGAATCACCGGGACAGGGGGACACTGAAGCTTTCTTT
>TRBV29-1|-|TRBJ2-5|few
CSVEVFRGQETQYF
TGCAGCGTTGAAGTGTTCCGGGGGCAAGAGACCCAGTACTTC
>TRBV27|TRBD2|TRBJ2-7|few
CASSSGLAGESSYEQYF
TGTGCCAGCAGTTCGGGACTAGCGGGAGAGAGCTCCTACGAGCAGTACTTC
>TRBV12-3/TRBV12-4|-|TRBJ2-7|-
CASTLDSSYEQYF
TGTGCCAGCACACTCGATAGCTCCTACGAGCAGTACTTC
>TRBV6-5|-|TRBJ2-4|few
CASGTASNIQYF
TGTGCCAGCGGGACCGCAAGCAACATTCAGTACTTC
>TRBV14|-|TRBJ2-7|-
CASSQGPGGDTSSYEQYF
TGTGCCAGCAGCCAAGGACCAGGGGGGGACACGAGCTCCTACGAGCAGTACTTC
>TRBV20-1|TRBD1|TRBJ2-5|-
CSATGTGSLRFPQETQYF
TGCAGTGCTACCGGGACAGGGAGTTTACGCTTCCCTCAAGAGACCCAGTACTTC
>TRBV20-1|-|TRBJ2-5|few
CSASIGSGDQETQYF
TGCAGTGCTAGTATTGGATCAGGGGACCAAGAGACCCAGTACTTC
>TRBV6-2/TRBV6-3|TRBD1|TRBJ2-3|few
CASSFNRGRGLDTQYF
TGTGCCAGCAGTTTCAACAGGGGACGTGGCCTAGATACGCAGTATTTT
>TRBV11-2|TRBD1|TRBJ1-2|many
CASSQPGQGLYGYTF
TGTGCCAGCAGCCAACCGGGACAGGGGTTGTATGGCTACACCTTC
>TRBV12-3/TRBV12-4|-|TRBJ2-2|few
CASSLGGAAGELFF
TGTGCCAGCAGTTTAGGGGGGGCGGCTGGGGAGCTGTTTTTT
>TRBV5-1|TRBD2|TRBJ2-7|-
CASSGREGYEQYF
TGCGCCAGCAGCGGCCGGGAGGGTTACGAGCAGTACTTC
>TRBV3-1|-|TRBJ1-2|many
CASSRDAFYGYTF
TGTGCCAGCAGCCGGGACGCCTTCTATGGCTACACCTTC
>TRBV7-2|-|TRBJ1-3|-
CASSGTYVVGNTIYF
TGTGCCAGCAGCGGAACGTACGTTGTGGGAAACACCATATATTTT
>TRBV6-1|TRBD1|TRBJ2-1|-
CASSEAGDRGFF
TGTGCCAGCAGTGAAGCTGGGGACAGGGGTTTCTTC
>TRBV7-8|TRBD1|TRBJ1-5|few
CASSPNRGPFQPQHF
TGTGCCAGCAGCCCAAACAGGGGCCCTTTTCAGCCCCAGCATTTT
>TRBV6-5|-|TRBJ1-6|many
CASSLGGVDSPLHF
TGTGCCAGCAGTTTGGGGGGGGTCGATTCACCCCTCCACTTT
>TRBV7-2|TRBD2|TRBJ2-3|-
CASSLTPGLVGSDTQYF
TGTGCCAGCAGCCTCACTCCGGGACTAGTGGGCTCAGATACGCAGTATTTT
>TRBV12-3/TRBV12-4|TRBD2|TRBJ2-2|-
CASSLGTSFGELFF
TGTGCCAGCAGTCTGGGGACTAGCTTCGGGGAGCTGTTTTTT
>TRBV20-1|-|TRBJ2-1|-
CSAVLGGPYNEQFF
TGCAGTGCCGTCTTGGGGGGGCCATACAATGAGCAGTTCTTC
>TRBV20-1|TRBD1|TRBJ2-5|few
CSAQGQGQQETQYF
TGCAGTGCCCAGGGACAGGGGCAGCAAGAGACCCAGTACTTC
>TRBV20-1|TRBD1|TRBJ1-3|-
CSATQGESGNTIYF
TGCAGTGCTACCCAGGGGGAATCTGGAAACACCATATATTTT